This entry concerns a single T cell receptor (beta chain). Repertoires were generated with immunoSEQ multiplex PCR, while TCRdb's copy carries only in-frame clones and drops some. The table lists about 230,000 clones, approximately 83% of them singletons. These data belong to a study of blood T cell repertoires in COVID-19. V shed 3 bases, J shed 6 bases, and the junction held 8 bases outside the gene matches. Germline CDR1 is SGHTA and CDR2 is FQGNSA. The CDR3 runs 15 residues. Sequencing was performed on peripheral blood. This clonotype was sampled from a woman aged 25 to 39 with COVID-19, enrolled during active disease. This chain joins TRBV7-2 and TRBJ2-5; the match to TRBD1 covers 9 bases. CDR3 protein: CASSLSGQGRQTQYF. CDR3 DNA: TGTGCCAGCAGCTTGTCGGGACAGGGAAGACAGACCCAGTACTTC.